The present T cell receptor beta chain was sequenced within a study of blood T cell repertoires in COVID-19. Overall study: Samples representing acute and convalescent COVID-19 were sourced from the United States, Italy and Spain. The analysed material was cDNA or gDNA that came from T cells, B-cell-depleted T cells, or PBMCs.

Methods used by the authors: Amplifying reference gene primers gave estimates of nucleated cell counts. TCRdb's table, derived via immunoSEQ multiplex PCR, lists solely in-frame clones and lacks some. V, J and clone size were drawn from that table, and D and trimming were deduced from the DNA. Counted here are 190,000 or so clones, over 75% occurring once; the ten biggest clones make up 7.5% to 10%. The CDR3 length is 15 residues. V trimming: 1 base; J trimming: 11 bases; junction bases outside the gene matches: 11. Germline V lookup: CDR1 LGHNA, CDR2 YSLEER. V and J are TRBV4-3 and TRBJ2-3; 8 bases match TRBD1. This clonotype was obtained from a woman aged 80 or over with acute or convalescent COVID-19. The sample taken for sequencing was peripheral blood. The CDR3 sequence: CASSQVSTGGGGQYF. The CDR3 nucleotides read TGCGCCAGCAGCCAAGTTTCCACAGGGGGAGGTGGGCAGTATTTT.